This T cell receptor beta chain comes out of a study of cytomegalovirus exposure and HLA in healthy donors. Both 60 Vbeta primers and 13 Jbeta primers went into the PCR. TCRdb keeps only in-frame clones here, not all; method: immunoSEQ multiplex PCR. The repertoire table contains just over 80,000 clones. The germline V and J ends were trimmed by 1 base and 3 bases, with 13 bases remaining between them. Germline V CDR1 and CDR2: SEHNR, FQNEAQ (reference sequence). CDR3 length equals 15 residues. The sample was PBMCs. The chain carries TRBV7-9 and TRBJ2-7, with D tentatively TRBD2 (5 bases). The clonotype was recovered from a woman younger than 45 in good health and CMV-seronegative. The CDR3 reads CASSLGGLIDYEQYF. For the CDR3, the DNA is TGTGCCAGCAGCTTAGGTGGACTTATCGACTACGAGCAGTACTTC.